This paragraph covers one T cell receptor (beta chain) sequence. Its target is unknown. Unmatched junction bases numbered 7, after V lost 6 bases and J lost 5 bases. This CDR3 is built from 15 residues. In germline, CDR1 is MNHEY, CDR2 SVGAGI. Using immunoSEQ multiplex PCR, the repertoire was profiled, and TCRdb retains in-frame clones only, with some absent. The table has 120,000 to 150,000 clones, around 90% seen once. The data are from a study of T cell responses to AZD1222 COVID-19 vaccine. Study outcomes and limitations: Repertoires were obtained only post-peak T cell response. There were vaccine-associated CD4 TCRs across spike, dominant at 160-218 and 743-854.

This specimen consisted of peripheral blood, obtained on day 0 of AZD1222 vaccination. The V gene is TRBV6-5, the J gene TRBJ2-2, with 9 bases aligning to TRBD1. The TCR originated in an adult in good health. The CDR3 sequence is CASRSDRGRTGELFF. The CDR3 DNA follows: TGTGCCAGCAGGAGCGACAGGGGGAGGACCGGGGAGCTGTTTTTT.